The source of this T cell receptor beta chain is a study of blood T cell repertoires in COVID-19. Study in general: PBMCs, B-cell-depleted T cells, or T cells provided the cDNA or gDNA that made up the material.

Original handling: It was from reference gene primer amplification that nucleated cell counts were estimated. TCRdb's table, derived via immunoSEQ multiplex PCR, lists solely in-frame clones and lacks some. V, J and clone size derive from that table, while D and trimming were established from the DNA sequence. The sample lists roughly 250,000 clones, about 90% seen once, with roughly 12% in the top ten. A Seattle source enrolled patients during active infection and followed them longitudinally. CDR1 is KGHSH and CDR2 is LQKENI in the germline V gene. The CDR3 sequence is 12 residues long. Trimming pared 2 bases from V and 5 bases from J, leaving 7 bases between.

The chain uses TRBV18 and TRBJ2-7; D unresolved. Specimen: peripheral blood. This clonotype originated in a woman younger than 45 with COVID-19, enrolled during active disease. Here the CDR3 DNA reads TGTGCCAGCTCACCAAATACGGACGAGCAGTACTTC. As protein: CASSPNTDEQYF.